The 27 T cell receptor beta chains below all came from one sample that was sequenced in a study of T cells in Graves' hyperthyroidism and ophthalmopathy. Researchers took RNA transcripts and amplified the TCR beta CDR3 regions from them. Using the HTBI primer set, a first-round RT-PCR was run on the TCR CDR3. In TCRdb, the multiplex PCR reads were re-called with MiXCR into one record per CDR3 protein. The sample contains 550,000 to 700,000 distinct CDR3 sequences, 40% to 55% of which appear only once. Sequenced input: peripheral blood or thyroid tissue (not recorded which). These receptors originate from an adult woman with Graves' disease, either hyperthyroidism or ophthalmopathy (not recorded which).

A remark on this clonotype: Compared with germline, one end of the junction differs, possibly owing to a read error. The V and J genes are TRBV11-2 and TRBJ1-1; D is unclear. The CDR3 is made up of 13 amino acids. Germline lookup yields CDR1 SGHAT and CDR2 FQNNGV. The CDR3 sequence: CASSLDGPRSVVF. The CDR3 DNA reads TGTGCCAGCAGCTTAGACGGTCCGAGGAGCGTGGTCTTT.

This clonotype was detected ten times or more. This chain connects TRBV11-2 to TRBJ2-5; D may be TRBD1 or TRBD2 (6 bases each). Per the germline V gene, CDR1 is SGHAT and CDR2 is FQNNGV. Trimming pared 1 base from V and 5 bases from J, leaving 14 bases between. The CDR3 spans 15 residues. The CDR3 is CASSLVGGDIETQYF. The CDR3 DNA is TGTGCCAGCAGCTTAGTGGGGGGCGACATCGAGACCCAGTACTTC.

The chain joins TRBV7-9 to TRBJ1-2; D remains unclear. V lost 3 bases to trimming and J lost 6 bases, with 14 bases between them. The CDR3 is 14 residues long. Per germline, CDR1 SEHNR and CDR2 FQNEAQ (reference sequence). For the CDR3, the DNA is TGTGCCAGCAGCTTCGGACGTCAACCGGATGGCTACACCTTC. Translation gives CASSFGRQPDGYTF.

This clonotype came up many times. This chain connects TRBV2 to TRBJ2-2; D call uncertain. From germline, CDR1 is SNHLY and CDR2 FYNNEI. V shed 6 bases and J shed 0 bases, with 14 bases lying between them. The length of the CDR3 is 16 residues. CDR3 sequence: CASRRQPFANTGELFF. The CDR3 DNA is TGTGCCAGCAGAAGGCAGCCGTTCGCGAACACCGGGGAGCTGTTTTTT.

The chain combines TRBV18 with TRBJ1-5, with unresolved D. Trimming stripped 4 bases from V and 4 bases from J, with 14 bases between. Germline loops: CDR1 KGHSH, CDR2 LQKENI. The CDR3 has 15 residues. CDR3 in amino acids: CASSQTMGLNQPQHF. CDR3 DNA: TGTGCCAGCTCACAAACCATGGGGTTGAATCAGCCCCAGCATTTT.

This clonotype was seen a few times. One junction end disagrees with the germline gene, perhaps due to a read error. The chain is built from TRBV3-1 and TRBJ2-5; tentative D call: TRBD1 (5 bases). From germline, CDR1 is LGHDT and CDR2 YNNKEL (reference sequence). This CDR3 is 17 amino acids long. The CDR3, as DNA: TGTGCCAGCACCCAAGGGGCTAGTCACCCCTCAAGAGAGACCCAGTACTTC. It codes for CASTQGASHPSRETQYF.

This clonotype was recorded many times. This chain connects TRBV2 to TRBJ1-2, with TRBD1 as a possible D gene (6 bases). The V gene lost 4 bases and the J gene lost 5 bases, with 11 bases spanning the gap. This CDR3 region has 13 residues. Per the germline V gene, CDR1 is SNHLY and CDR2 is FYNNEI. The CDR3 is CASSGGLYYGYTF. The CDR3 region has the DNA TGTGCCAGCAGTGGGGGGCTTTATTATGGCTACACCTTC.

CDR3 DNA sequence: TGTGCCAGCAGTTCGGGGCACGGGACAGAGACCCAGTACTTC. This sequence encodes CASSSGHGTETQYF. This chain links TRBV12-3 or TRBV12-4 with TRBJ2-5; perhaps D is TRBD1 or TRBD2 (5 bases each). Trimming took off 4 bases at V and 4 bases at J, with 13 bases between the two ends. CDR3 length: 14 residues.

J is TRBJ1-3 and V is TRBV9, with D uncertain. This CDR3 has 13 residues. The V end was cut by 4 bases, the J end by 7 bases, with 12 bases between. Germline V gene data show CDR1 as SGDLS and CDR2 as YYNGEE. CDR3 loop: CASSTGPTNTIYF. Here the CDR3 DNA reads TGTGCCAGCAGCACCGGACCAACGAACACCATATATTTT.

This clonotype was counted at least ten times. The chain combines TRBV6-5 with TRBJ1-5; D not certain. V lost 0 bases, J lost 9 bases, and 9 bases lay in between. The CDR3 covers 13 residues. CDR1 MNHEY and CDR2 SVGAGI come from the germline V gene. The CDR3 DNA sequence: TGTGCCAGCAGTTACTCCCCTGGTGTGCCCCAGCATTTT. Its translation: CASSYSPGVPQHF.

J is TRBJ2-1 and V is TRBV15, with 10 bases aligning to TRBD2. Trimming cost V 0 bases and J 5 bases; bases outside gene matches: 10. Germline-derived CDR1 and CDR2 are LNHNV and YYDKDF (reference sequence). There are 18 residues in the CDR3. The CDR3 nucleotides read TGTGCCACCAGCAGAGATCGTAGGGGACTAGCGAGCAACAATGAGCAGTTCTTC. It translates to CATSRDRRGLASNNEQFF. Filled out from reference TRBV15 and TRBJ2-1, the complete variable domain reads DAMVIQNPRYQVTQFGKPVTLSCSQTLNHNVMYWYQQKSSQAPKLLFHYYDKDFNNEADTPDNFQSRRPNTSFCFLDIRSPGLGDTAMYLCATSRDRRGLASNNEQFFGPGTRLTVL.

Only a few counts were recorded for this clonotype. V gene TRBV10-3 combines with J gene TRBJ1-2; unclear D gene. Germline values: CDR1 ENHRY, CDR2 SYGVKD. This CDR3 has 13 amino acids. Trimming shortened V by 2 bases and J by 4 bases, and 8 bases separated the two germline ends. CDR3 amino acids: CAISEAHRYGYTF. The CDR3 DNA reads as TGTGCCATCAGTGAGGCCCACCGCTATGGCTACACCTTC.

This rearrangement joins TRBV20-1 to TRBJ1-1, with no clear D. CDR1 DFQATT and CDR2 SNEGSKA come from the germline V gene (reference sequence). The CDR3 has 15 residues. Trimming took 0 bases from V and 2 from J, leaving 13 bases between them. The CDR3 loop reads CSAREMASANTEAFF. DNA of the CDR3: TGCAGTGCTAGAGAAATGGCCTCCGCAAACACTGAAGCTTTCTTT.

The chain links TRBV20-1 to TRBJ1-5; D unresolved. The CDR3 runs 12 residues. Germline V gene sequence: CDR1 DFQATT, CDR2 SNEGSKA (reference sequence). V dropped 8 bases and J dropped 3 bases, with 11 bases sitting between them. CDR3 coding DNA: TGCAGTCCTATGCGGGCCAATCAGCCCCAGCATTTT. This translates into CSPMRANQPQHF.

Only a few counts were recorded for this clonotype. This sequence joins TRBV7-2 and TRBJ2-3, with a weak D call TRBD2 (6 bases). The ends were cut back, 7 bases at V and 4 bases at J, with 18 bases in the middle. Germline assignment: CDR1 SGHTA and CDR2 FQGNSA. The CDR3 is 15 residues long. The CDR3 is CASNLIGTGADTQYF. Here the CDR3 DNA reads TGTGCCAGCAACCTTATCGGGACGGGGGCAGATACGCAGTATTTT. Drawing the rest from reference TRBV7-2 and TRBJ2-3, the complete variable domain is GAGVSQSPSNKVTEKGKDVELRCDPISGHTALYWYRQSLGQGLEFLIYFQGNSAPDKSGLPSDRFSAERTGGSVSTLTIQRTQQEDSAVYLCASNLIGTGADTQYFGPGTRLTVL.

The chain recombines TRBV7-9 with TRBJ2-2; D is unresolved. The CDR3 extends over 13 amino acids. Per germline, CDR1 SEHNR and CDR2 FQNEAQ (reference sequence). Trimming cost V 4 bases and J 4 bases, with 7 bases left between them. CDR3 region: CASSSVSTGELFF. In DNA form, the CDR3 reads TGTGCCAGCAGCTCGGTTAGCACCGGGGAGCTGTTTTTT.

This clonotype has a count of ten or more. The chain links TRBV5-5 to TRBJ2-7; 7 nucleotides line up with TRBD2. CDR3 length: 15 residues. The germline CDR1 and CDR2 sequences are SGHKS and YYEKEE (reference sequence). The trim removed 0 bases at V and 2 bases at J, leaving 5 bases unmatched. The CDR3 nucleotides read TGTGCCAGCAGCTTGGAGTCTAGCGGAACCTACGAGCAGTACTTC. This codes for CASSLESSGTYEQYF.

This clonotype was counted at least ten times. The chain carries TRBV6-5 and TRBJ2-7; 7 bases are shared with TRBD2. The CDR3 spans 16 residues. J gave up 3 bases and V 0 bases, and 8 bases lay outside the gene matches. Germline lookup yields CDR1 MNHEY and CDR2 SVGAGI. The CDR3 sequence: CASSYSGLAEIYEQYF. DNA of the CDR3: TGTGCCAGCAGTTACTCAGGGCTAGCGGAGATCTACGAGCAGTACTTC.

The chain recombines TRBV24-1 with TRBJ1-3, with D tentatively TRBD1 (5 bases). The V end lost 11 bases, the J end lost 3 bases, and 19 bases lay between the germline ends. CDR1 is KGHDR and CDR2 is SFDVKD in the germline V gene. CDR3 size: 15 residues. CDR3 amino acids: CASSFPGSYGNTIYF. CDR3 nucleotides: TGTGCCAGCAGCTTCCCAGGGAGCTATGGAAACACCATATATTTT.

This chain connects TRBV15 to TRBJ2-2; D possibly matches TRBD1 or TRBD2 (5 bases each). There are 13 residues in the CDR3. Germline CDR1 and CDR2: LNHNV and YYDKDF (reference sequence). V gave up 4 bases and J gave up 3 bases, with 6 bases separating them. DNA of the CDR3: TGTGCCACCAGCATGGGACACACCGGGGAGCTGTTTTTT. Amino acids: CATSMGHTGELFF.

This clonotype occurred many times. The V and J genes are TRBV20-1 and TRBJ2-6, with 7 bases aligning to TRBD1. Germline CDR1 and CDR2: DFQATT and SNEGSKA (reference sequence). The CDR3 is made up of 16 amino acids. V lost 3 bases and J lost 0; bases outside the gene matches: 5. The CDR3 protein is CSARGTVFSGANVLTF. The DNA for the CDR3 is TGCAGTGCTAGGGGGACAGTGTTCTCTGGGGCCAACGTCCTGACTTTC.

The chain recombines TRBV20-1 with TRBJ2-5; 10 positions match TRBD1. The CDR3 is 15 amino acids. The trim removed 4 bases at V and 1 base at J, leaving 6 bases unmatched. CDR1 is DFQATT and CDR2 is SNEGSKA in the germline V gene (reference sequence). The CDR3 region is CSATRDRGGQETQYF. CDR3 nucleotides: TGCAGTGCTACGCGGGACAGGGGAGGCCAAGAGACCCAGTACTTC.

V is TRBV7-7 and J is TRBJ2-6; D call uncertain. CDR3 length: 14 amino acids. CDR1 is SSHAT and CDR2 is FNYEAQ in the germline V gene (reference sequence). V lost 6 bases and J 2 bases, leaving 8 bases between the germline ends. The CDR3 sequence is CASSPAAGANVLTF. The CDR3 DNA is TGTGCCAGCAGTCCAGCAGCTGGGGCCAACGTCCTGACTTTC.

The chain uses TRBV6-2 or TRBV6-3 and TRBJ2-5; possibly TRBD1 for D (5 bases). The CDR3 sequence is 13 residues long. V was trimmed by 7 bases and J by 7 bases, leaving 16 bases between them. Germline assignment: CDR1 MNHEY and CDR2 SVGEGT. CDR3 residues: CASNRQTLATQYF. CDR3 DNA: TGTGCCAGCAACAGACAGACTTTGGCGACCCAGTACTTC.

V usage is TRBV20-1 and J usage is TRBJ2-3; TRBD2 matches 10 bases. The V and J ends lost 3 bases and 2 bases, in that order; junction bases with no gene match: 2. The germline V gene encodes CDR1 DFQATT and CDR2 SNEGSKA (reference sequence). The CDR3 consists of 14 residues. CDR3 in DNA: TGCAGTGCTAGTCTAGCGGGGGTCACAGATACGCAGTATTTT. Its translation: CSASLAGVTDTQYF.

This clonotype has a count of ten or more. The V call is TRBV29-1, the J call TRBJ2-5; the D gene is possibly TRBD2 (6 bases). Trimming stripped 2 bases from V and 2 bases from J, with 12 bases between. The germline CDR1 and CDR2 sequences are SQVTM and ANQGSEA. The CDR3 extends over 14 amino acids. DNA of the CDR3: TGCAGCGTTGAAAGGAGACTAGAACAAGAGACCCAGTACTTC. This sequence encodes CSVERRLEQETQYF.

The CDR3 sequence: CATQGSSTMEQYF. The CDR3 DNA follows: TGTGCCACCCAAGGGTCCAGTACGATGGAGCAGTACTTC. The chain has TRBV10-3 and TRBJ2-7, with D uncertain. CDR3 length equals 13 residues. The germline V and J ends were trimmed by 10 bases and 7 bases, with 20 bases remaining between them. Germline V gene lookup returns CDR1 ENHRY and CDR2 SYGVKD.